Below, 21 T cell receptor beta chains from the same sample are listed, as sequenced in a study of cytomegalovirus exposure and HLA in healthy donors. TCRdb keeps only in-frame clones here, not all; method: immunoSEQ multiplex PCR. The sample includes about 110,000 clones, around 95% of them seen just once. The sequencing sample was made of PBMCs. The receptors originated from a woman in her late teens or twenties in good health and CMV-seronegative.

The chain links TRBV10-3 to TRBJ2-7; the D is unclear. The CDR3 length is 14 residues. The germline V gene has CDR1 ENHRY and CDR2 SYGVKD. Trimming shortened V by 8 bases and J by 0 bases, and 14 bases separated the two germline ends. DNA of the CDR3: TGTGCCATCTCCCCAGCGACCAACTCCTACGAGCAGTACTTC. Amino acids: CAISPATNSYEQYF.

This chain's CDR3 is CATSSQRGPNYGYTF. CDR3 DNA: TGTGCCACCAGCAGCCAGAGGGGGCCTAACTATGGCTACACCTTC. The chain has TRBV15 and TRBJ1-2; 7 bases match TRBD1. Germline trimming cut 3 bases from V and 0 bases from J; bases unmatched to any gene: 4. Germline CDR1 and CDR2: LNHNV and YYDKDF (reference sequence). The CDR3 loop spans 15 amino acids.

V is TRBV28 and J is TRBJ1-1; D unclear. V lost 6 bases and J lost 2, with 13 bases in between. From germline, CDR1 is MDHEN and CDR2 SYDVKM. The CDR3 runs to 14 residues. DNA for the CDR3: TGTGCCAGCAGCGAGGAGCGGGGTAACACTGAAGCTTTCTTT. Translated: CASSEERGNTEAFF.

V gene TRBV19 combines with J gene TRBJ1-1; weak D call: TRBD1 (6 bases). The CDR3 loop spans 14 amino acids. Between the trimmed V and J ends, which lost 7 bases and 5 bases, there was a span of 17 bases. Per germline, CDR1 LNHDA and CDR2 SQIVND (reference sequence). CDR3 sequence (DNA): TGTGCCAGTACCCTACAGGGTTTGGGGACTGAAGCTTTCTTT. Protein: CASTLQGLGTEAFF.

The J gene is TRBJ2-7, the V gene TRBV6-1; D is possibly TRBD1 (6 bases). The germline CDR1 and CDR2 sequences are MNHNS and SASEGT. The CDR3 has 15 residues. V was pared by 6 bases and J by 4 bases, with 19 bases between. The CDR3 here is CASRMGVGQSYEQYF. The CDR3 bases are TGTGCCAGCAGAATGGGGGTTGGACAGTCGTACGAGCAGTACTTC.

The sample holds one count of this clone. The chain joins TRBV7-2 to TRBJ1-2, with 12 positions matching TRBD1. This CDR3 has 16 amino acids. With 5 bases clipped from V and 4 bases from J, the junction kept 8 bases outside the gene matches. The germline CDR1 and CDR2 sequences are SGHTA and FQGNSA. DNA for the CDR3: TGTGCCAGCAGCACAACCGGGACAGGGGGCATCTATGGCTACACCTTC. Protein: CASSTTGTGGIYGYTF.

The gene calls are TRBV29-1 and TRBJ1-1; no firm D call. CDR1 SQVTM and CDR2 ANQGSEA come from the germline V gene. CDR3 size: 14 residues. Trimming stripped 5 bases from V and 7 bases from J, with 20 bases between. The DNA for the CDR3 is TGCAGCGTTCGTGGGTCGGGTCTAATACTTGAAGCTTTCTTT. It codes for CSVRGSGLILEAFF. Filled out from reference TRBV29-1 and TRBJ1-1, the complete variable domain reads SAVISQKPSRDICQRGTSLTIQCQVDSQVTMMFWYRQQPGQSLTLIATANQGSEATYESGFVIDKFPISRPNLTFSTLTVSNMSPEDSSIYLCSVRGSGLILEAFFGQGTRLTVV.

This clone was counted between two and nine times. The CDR3 bases are TGCGCCAGCGCATTAGCGGGGGCCCGGGCAGATACGCAGTATTTT. It specifies CASALAGARADTQYF. This chain joins TRBV23-1 and TRBJ2-3, with 9 bases aligning to TRBD2. TRBV23-1 is marked as an open reading frame, function uncertain. The CDR3 loop spans 15 amino acids. V was clipped by 8 bases and J by 4 bases; unmatched bases: 10.

DNA for the CDR3: TGTGCCAGCAGTGAATATTTGAGGGGGCCGAACACCGGGGAGCTGTTTTTT. It specifies CASSEYLRGPNTGELFF. The chain employs TRBV25-1 and TRBJ2-2; 7 positions match TRBD1. After removal of 0 bases from V and 0 bases from J, the junction contained 4 bases not matched to a gene. Germline CDR1 reads MGHDK; CDR2 reads SYGVNS. This CDR3 has 17 amino acids.

This chain connects TRBV25-1 to TRBJ2-5; no clear D gene. CDR3 size: 11 residues. Deletions cut 4 bases from V and 5 bases from J, with 5 bases between. Germline CDR1 and CDR2: MGHDK and SYGVNS. The CDR3 protein is CASSVLETQYF. The CDR3 region has the DNA TGTGCCAGCAGTGTCCTCGAGACCCAGTACTTC.

The V call is TRBV29-1, the J call TRBJ1-2, with D unclear. The CDR3 extends over 13 amino acids. From germline, CDR1 is SQVTM and CDR2 ANQGSEA. Trimming shortened V by 6 bases and J by 5 bases, and 16 bases separated the two germline ends. The CDR3 region has the DNA TGCAGCGTCGAGAAGGAGGTAAGATATGGCTACACCTTC. It translates to CSVEKEVRYGYTF.

The chain combines TRBV25-1 with TRBJ2-5, with 7 bases aligning to TRBD1. There are 12 residues in the CDR3. With V trimmed by 3 bases and J by 14 bases, 9 bases remained unmatched. Germline CDR1 is MGHDK and CDR2 is SYGVNS. The CDR3 is CASSESLGTAYF. The CDR3 bases are TGTGCCAGCAGTGAGTCCCTCGGGACAGCCTACTTC. Looking up the rest from reference TRBV25-1 and TRBJ2-5 gives the full variable domain: EADIYQTPRYLVIGTGKKITLECSQTMGHDKMYWYQQDPGMELHLIHYSYGVNSTEKGDLSSESTVSRIRTEHFPLTLESARPSHTSQYLCASSESLGTAYFGPGTRLLVL.

The chain employs TRBV29-1 and TRBJ1-1; D is unresolved. CDR1 is SQVTM and CDR2 is ANQGSEA in the germline V gene. V was cut by 4 bases and J by 1 base, with 16 bases left in between. The CDR3 covers 15 residues. The CDR3 nucleotides read TGCAGCGTTGTTTGGCAGGCTCCCTCGAACACTGAAGCTTTCTTT. Translation gives CSVVWQAPSNTEAFF.

V is TRBV7-3 and J is TRBJ2-1; maybe TRBD1 (6 bases). The length of the CDR3 is 15 residues. CDR1 SGHTA and CDR2 FQGTGA come from the germline V gene. The V and J ends lost 2 bases and 1 base respectively, with 9 bases between them. The CDR3: CASSLDRGSYNEQFF. The DNA of the CDR3 is TGTGCCAGCAGCTTAGATAGGGGGTCCTACAATGAGCAGTTCTTC.

V is TRBV6-7 and J is TRBJ1-1; 7 bases are a match to TRBD1. TRBV6-7 is flagged as an ORF with uncertain function. Unmatched junction bases numbered 6, after V lost 2 bases and J lost 6 bases. The CDR3 totals 14 residues. The CDR3 nucleotides are TGTGCCAGCAGTTACACGCGACAGGGCCCTGAAGCTTTCTTT. Protein: CASSYTRQGPEAFF.

The chain recombines TRBV6-5 with TRBJ1-5; D is uncertain. The CDR3 sequence is 14 residues long. The ends were cut back, 0 bases at V and 5 bases at J, with 8 bases in the middle. Germline V gene sequence: CDR1 MNHEY, CDR2 SVGAGI. CDR3 amino acids: CASSYSDIDQPQHF. The CDR3, as DNA: TGTGCCAGCAGTTACTCCGACATCGATCAGCCCCAGCATTTT.

V gene TRBV5-1 combines with J gene TRBJ1-1; TRBD1 agrees at 7 bases. CDR3 length equals 12 residues. Germline CDR1 and CDR2: SGHRS and YFSETQ. Trimming at V came to 3 bases and at J to 8 bases, leaving 4 bases not matched to a gene. This CDR3 reads CASSSPGQEAFF. In DNA form, the CDR3 reads TGCGCCAGCAGCTCTCCGGGACAGGAAGCTTTCTTT.

The chain recombines TRBV7-2 with TRBJ2-7; TRBD2 might be the D (6 bases). The V gene's germline CDR1 is SGHTA and CDR2 FQGNSA. The CDR3 totals 17 residues. Trimming took off 2 bases at V and 0 bases at J, with 17 bases between the two ends. The CDR3 nucleotides are TGTGCCAGCAGCTTAACATATGGAGGGCAGCGCTCCTACGAGCAGTACTTC. Its protein product is CASSLTYGGQRSYEQYF.

This sequence joins TRBV28 and TRBJ2-3; 13 bases agree with TRBD2. The CDR3 covers 16 residues. Germline CDR1 and CDR2: MDHEN and SYDVKM. The junction had 4 bases not matched to a gene; V was cut back by 5 bases and J by 2 bases. The CDR3 DNA reads TGTGCCAGCAGTCAAACTAGCGGGGGGGCCACAGATACGCAGTATTTT. The encoded protein is CASSQTSGGATDTQYF.

The chain has TRBV28 and TRBJ1-2, with 8 bases lining up with TRBD1. This CDR3 has 12 residues. Germline CDR1 MDHEN, CDR2 SYDVKM. J was trimmed by 7 bases and V by 8 bases; bases with no gene match: 6. The CDR3 here is CASEQGVSGYTF. Written as DNA, the CDR3 is TGTGCCAGCGAACAGGGGGTTAGTGGCTACACCTTC.

This chain's CDR3 is CASSRVTSDYNEQFF. CDR3 DNA sequence: TGCGCCAGCAGTCGCGTGACTAGCGATTACAATGAGCAGTTCTTC. The chain employs TRBV23-1 and TRBJ2-1; 8 positions match TRBD2. TRBV23-1 is recorded as an ORF, its role being uncertain. The length of the CDR3 is 15 residues. Losses at the gene ends were 4 bases for V and 4 bases for J; bases not matched to a gene: 6.